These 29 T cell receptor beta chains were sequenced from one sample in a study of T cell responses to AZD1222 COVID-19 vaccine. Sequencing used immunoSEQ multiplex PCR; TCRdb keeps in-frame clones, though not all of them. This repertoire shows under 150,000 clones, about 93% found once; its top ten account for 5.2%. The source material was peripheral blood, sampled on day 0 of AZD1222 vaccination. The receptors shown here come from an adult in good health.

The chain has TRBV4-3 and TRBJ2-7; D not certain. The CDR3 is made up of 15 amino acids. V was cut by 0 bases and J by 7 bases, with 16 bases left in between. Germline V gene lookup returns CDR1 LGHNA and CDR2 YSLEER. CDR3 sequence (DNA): TGCGCCAGCAGCCAAGATACCCACCCCCAAAGGGAGCAGTACTTC. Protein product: CASSQDTHPQREQYF.

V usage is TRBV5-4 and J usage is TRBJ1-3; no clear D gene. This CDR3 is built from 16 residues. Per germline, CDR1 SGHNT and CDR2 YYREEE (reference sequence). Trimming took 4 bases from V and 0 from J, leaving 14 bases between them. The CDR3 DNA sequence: TGTGCCAGCAGCCCCGTTGGAGGAACCTCTGGAAACACCATATATTTT. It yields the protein CASSPVGGTSGNTIYF.

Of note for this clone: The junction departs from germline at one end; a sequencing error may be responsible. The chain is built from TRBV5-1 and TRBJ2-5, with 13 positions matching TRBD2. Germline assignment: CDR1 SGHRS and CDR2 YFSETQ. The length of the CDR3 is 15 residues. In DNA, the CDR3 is TGCGCCAGCAGCCAGACTAGCGGGGGGCAAGAGGCCCAGTACTTC. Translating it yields CASSQTSGGQEAQYF. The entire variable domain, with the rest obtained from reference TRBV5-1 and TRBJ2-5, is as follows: KAGVTQTPRYLIKTRGQQVTLSCSPISGHRSVSWYQQTPGQGLQFLFEYFSETQRNKGNFPGRFSGRQFSNSRSEMNVSTLELGDSALYLCASSQTSGGQEAQYFGPGTRLLVL.

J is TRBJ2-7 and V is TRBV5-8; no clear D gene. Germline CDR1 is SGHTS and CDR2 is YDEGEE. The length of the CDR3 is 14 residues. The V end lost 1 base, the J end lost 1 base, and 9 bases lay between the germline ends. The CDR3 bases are TGTGCCAGCAGCTTGCGGTACTCGTCCTACGAGCAGTACTTC. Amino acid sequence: CASSLRYSSYEQYF.

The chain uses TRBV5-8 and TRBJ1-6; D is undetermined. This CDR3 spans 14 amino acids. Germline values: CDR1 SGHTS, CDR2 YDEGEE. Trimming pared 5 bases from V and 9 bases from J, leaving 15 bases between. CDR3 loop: CASRLLVGVSPLHF. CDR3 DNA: TGTGCCAGCAGGTTGCTGGTAGGAGTTTCACCCCTCCACTTT.

In nucleotides, the CDR3 is TGTGCCAGCAGCTCGAGCGCCGCAGATACGCAGTATTTT. It translates to CASSSSAADTQYF. The chain is built from TRBV7-2 and TRBJ2-3, with D unresolved. This CDR3 contains 13 residues. The germline V gene encodes CDR1 SGHTA and CDR2 FQGNSA. V shed 4 bases and J shed 4 bases, with 9 bases lying between them. The whole variable domain, filled in from reference TRBV7-2 and TRBJ2-3, reads GAGVSQSPSNKVTEKGKDVELRCDPISGHTALYWYRQSLGQGLEFLIYFQGNSAPDKSGLPSDRFSAERTGGSVSTLTIQRTQQEDSAVYLCASSSSAADTQYFGPGTRLTVL.

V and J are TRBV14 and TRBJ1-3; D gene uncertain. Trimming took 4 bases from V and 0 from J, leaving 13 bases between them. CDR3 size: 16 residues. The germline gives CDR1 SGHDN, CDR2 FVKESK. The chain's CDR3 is CASSLFRPRSGNTIYF. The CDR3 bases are TGTGCCAGCAGCCTCTTTAGGCCCCGCTCTGGAAACACCATATATTTT.

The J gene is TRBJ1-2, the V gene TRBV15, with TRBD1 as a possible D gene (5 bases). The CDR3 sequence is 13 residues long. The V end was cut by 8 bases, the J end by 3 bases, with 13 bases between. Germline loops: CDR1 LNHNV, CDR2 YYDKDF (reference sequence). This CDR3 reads CATGGKNYYGYTF. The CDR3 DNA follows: TGTGCCACCGGGGGTAAAAACTACTATGGCTACACCTTC.

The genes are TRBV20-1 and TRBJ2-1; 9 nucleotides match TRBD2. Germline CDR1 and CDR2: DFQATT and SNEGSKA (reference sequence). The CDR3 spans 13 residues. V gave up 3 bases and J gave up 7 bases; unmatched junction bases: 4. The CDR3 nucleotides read TGCAGTGCTAGTCCCAGCGGGGGGAATGAGCAGTTCTTC. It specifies CSASPSGGNEQFF.

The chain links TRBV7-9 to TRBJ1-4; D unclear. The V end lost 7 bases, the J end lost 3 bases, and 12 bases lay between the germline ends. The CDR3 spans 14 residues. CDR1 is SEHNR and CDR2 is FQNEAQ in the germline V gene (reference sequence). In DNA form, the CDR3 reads TGTGCCAGCACCCTAGGACGGGCTAATGAAAAACTGTTTTTT. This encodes CASTLGRANEKLFF.

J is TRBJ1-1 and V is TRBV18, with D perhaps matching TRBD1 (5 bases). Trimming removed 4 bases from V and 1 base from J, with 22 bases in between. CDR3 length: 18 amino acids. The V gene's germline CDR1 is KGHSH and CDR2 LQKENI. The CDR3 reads CASSRTGETTAWNTEAFF. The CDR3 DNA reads TGTGCCAGCTCACGAACCGGGGAGACGACAGCGTGGAACACTGAAGCTTTCTTT.

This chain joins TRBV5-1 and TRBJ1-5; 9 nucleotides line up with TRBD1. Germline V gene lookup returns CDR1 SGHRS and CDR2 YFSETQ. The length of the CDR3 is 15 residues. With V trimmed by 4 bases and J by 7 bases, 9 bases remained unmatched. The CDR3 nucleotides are TGCGCCAGCAGCGTATGGACAGGGGCCGGCCAGCCCCAGCATTTT. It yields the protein CASSVWTGAGQPQHF.

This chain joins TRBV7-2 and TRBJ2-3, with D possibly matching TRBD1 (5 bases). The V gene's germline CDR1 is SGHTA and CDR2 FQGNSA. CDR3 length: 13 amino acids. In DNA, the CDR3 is TGTGCGGTCAGGGTCATAGGTACAGATACGCAGTATTTT. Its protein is CAVRVIGTDTQYF. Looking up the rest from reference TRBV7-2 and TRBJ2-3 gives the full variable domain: GAGVSQSPSNKVTEKGKDVELRCDPISGHTALYWYRQSLGQGLEFLIYFQGNSAPDKSGLPSDRFSAERTGGSVSTLTIQRTQQEDSAVYLCAVRVIGTDTQYFGPGTRLTVL.

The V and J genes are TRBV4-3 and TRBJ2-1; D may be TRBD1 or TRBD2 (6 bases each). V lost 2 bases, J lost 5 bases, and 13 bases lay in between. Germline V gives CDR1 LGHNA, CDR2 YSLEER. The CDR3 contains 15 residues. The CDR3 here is CASSQTWGADNEQFF. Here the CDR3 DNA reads TGCGCCAGCAGCCAAACCTGGGGGGCGGACAATGAGCAGTTCTTC.

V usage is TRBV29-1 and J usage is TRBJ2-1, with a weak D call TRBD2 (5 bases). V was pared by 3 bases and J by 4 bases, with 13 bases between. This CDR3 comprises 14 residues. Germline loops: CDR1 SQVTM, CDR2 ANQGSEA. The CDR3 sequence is CSVDSGVLYNEQFF. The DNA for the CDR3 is TGCAGCGTTGACAGCGGAGTACTTTACAATGAGCAGTTCTTC.

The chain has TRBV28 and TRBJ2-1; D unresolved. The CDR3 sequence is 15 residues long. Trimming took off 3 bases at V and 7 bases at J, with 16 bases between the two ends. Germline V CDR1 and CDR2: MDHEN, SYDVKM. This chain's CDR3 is CASSFLFSNSNEQFF. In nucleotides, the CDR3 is TGTGCCAGCAGTTTTTTATTTAGTAACTCAAATGAGCAGTTCTTC. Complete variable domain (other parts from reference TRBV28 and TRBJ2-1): DVKVTQSSRYLVKRTGEKVFLECVQDMDHENMFWYRQDPGLGLRLIYFSYDVKMKEKGDIPEGYSVSREKKERFSLILESASTNQTSMYLCASSFLFSNSNEQFFGPGTRLTVL.

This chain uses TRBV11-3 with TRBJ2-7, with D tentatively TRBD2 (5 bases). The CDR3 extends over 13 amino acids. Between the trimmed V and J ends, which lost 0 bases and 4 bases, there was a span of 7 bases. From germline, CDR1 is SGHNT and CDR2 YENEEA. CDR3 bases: TGTGCCAGCAGCTTAGATGGGAGATACGAGCAGTACTTC. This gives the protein CASSLDGRYEQYF.

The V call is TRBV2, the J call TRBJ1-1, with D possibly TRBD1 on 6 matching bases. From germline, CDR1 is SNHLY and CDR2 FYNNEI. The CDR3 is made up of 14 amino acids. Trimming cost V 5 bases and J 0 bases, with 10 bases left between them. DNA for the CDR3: TGTGCCAGCAGTTACAGGGTATTGAACACTGAAGCTTTCTTT. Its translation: CASSYRVLNTEAFF.

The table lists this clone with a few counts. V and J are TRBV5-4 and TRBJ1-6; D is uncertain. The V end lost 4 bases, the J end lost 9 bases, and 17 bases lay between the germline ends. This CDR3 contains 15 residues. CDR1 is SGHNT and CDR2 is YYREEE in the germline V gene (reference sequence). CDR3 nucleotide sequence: TGTGCCAGCAGCCCCACCGCCCAACAGAGTTCACCCCTCCACTTT. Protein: CASSPTAQQSSPLHF.

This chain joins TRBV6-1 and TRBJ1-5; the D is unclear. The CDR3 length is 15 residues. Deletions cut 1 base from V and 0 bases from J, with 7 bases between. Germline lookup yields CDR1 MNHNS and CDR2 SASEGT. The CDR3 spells CASSEGGYSNQPQHF. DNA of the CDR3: TGTGCCAGCAGTGAAGGGGGATATAGCAATCAGCCCCAGCATTTT.

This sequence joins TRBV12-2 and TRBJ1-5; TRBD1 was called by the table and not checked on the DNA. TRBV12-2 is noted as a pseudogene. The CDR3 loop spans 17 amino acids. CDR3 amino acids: CASRLGSPRAPYQPQHF. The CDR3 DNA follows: TGTGCAAGTCGCTTAGGGTCCCCCAGGGCCCCGTATCAGCCCCAGCATTTT.

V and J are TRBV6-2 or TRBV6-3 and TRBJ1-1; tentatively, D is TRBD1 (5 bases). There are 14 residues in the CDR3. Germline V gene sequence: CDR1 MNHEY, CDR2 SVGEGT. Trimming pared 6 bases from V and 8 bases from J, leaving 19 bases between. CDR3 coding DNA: TGTGCCAGCAGCCACGGGGGACTATTAAACGAAGCTTTCTTT. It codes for CASSHGGLLNEAFF.

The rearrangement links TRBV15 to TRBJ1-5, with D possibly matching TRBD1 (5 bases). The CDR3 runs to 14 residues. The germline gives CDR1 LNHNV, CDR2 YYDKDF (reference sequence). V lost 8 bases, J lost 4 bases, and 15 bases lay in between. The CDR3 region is CATGTGLRNQPQHF. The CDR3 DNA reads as TGTGCCACCGGTACGGGACTGAGAAATCAGCCCCAGCATTTT.

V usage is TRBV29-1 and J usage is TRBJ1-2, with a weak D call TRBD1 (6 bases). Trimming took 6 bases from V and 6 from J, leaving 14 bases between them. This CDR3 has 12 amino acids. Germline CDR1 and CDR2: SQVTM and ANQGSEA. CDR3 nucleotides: TGCAGCGTGGCTGACAGGTACAATGGCTACACCTTC. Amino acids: CSVADRYNGYTF.

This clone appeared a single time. The chain's CDR3 is CASLEDRGPTEAFF. CDR3 sequence (DNA): TGTGCCAGCCTAGAAGACAGGGGGCCCACTGAAGCTTTCTTT. The gene calls are TRBV28 and TRBJ1-1; 10 bases map to TRBD1. The CDR3 totals 14 residues. Looked up from germline, CDR1 is MDHEN and CDR2 is SYDVKM. V lost 8 bases to trimming and J lost 4 bases; unmatched junction nucleotides: 7.

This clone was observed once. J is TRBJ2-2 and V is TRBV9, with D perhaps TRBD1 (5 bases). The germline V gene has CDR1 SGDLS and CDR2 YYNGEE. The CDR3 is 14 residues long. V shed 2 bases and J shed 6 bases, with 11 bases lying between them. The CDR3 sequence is CASSVQGLAGELFF. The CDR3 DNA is TGTGCCAGCAGCGTGCAGGGTTTAGCCGGGGAGCTGTTTTTT.

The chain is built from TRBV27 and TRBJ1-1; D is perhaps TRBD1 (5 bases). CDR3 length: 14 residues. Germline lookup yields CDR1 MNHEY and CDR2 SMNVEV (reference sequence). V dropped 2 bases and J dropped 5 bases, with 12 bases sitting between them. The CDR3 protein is CASSLAAWGTEAFF. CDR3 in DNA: TGTGCCAGCAGTTTAGCCGCCTGGGGGACTGAAGCTTTCTTT.

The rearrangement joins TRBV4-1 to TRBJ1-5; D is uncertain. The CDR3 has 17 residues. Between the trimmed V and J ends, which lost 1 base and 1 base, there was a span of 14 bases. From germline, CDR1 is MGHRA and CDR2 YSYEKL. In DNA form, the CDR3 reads TGCGCCAGCAGCCAAGTGCCCCCGAGCCTCAGCAATCAGCCCCAGCATTTT. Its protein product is CASSQVPPSLSNQPQHF.

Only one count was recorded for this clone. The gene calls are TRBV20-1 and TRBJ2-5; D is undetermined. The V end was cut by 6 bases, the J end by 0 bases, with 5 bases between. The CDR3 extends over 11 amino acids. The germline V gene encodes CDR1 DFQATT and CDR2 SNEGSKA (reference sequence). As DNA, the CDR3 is TGCAGTGCGGCCCACCAAGAGACCCAGTACTTC. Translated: CSAAHQETQYF.